This TCR beta chain was profiled in a study of T cells in Graves' hyperthyroidism and ophthalmopathy (dated by TCRdb to about 2019). With regard to the full study: To identify distinguishing TCR V-J signatures, a discovery cohort of around 100 patients was used, comprising 43 with Graves' ophthalmopathy and under 60 with stable Graves' hyperthyroidism. Prospective prediction of ophthalmopathy was tested in an independent validation cohort consisting of 18 hyperthyroidism patients and 17 patients who later progressed to ophthalmopathy. The 100 discovery patients were randomly split 7:3 into training and test sets. Thyroid tissue and blood T-cell repertoires from more than five Graves' hyperthyroidism patients were also compared in the study. After sampling, hyperthyroidism patients received methimazole starting at 30 mg daily, and ophthalmopathy patients received high-dose intravenous methylprednisolone. According to the paper, TCR Vbeta CDR3 sequencing was carried out on over 130 peripheral blood samples, which came from around 43 ophthalmopathy, fewer than 80 hyperthyroidism and some 17 progressor patients.

Stable Graves' hyperthyroidism was defined as the absence of progression to ophthalmopathy over 18 months of follow-up. Hyperthyroidism patients were newly diagnosed, with disease duration under 2 months, and aged 18 to 65 years. The study excluded patients with uncontrolled infections, other autoimmune diseases, pregnancy or lactation. Diagnoses were based on clinical symptoms, serum thyroxine and TRAb, thyroid ultrasound and orbital computed tomography. Total RNA was extracted using Trizol reagent, and RNA quality was assessed on an Agilent 2100 Bioanalyzer. Concerning this clonotype itself: The antigen this receptor binds is unknown. No base quality values were provided; no much bigger clone lies one nucleotide off.

TCR beta CDR3 regions were amplified from RNA transcripts. A first-round RT-PCR of the TCR CDR3 used the HTBI primer set with the Qiagen OneStep RT-PCR kit. Libraries were constructed in a second round of multiplex PCR, after which size selection and purification were carried out. Sequencing of the libraries was done on an Illumina HiSeq2000 using paired-end 100 bp reads. The original methods were these. SOAPnuke was used to process the raw data, with reads discarded if the reads contained adapters or uncalled bases, had a mean Phred below 15, or lacked an exact constant-primer or identifier match. High-quality paired reads were merged with COPE v1.2.5, and unique nucleotide sequences were defined as clonotypes. MiTCR v1.1 was used to align clonotypes to the IMGT TRBV, TRBD and TRBJ reference segments. Analysis was restricted to V-J combinations with a frequency above 0.0001, which covered 98% to 99.2% of repertoires. The TCS score was defined as the ratio of F50 (clonal expansion) to E x V (chaos), calculated using BLOSUM62-based TCRdist between CDR3 peptides within each V-J. Welch's t-statistics and random forest reduced 500 to 550 V-J features to fewer than 15, which were used in a naive Bayes classifier (R e1071). The Morisita-Horn index was used to measure how similar the thyroid and blood repertoires were. Through fastp at Q25 and MiXCR, TCRdb rebuilt clones from the public reads, retaining in-frame beta chains. CDR3 protein duplicates are merged, each entry listing the most common genes and DNA. It is TCRdb's table, rather than the study itself, that gives the V and J calls and clone size. For this sample there are a few hundred thousand distinct CDR3 sequences; roughly 50% appear just once. Clones ranked in the top ten supply roughly 8.2% of the sample.

The CDR1 and CDR2 encoded by the germline V gene are KGHDR and SFDVKD. V is pared back by 11 bases and J by 0 bases, with 19 bases lying between the germline termini. The CDR3 spans 15 residues, from the cysteine through the phenylalanine. Only the CDR3 part of the read is kept: 45 bases, read in frame from the first base. Here is what the overall study found, with its caveats: In cross-validation, a model built on a 13 V-J signature told ophthalmopathy apart from stable hyperthyroidism with 87.88% sensitivity and around 81% specificity, and in testing the same model reached 80%/75%. Sample size was not statistically predetermined, and investigators were not blinded to group allocation. During validation, the model predicted progression to ophthalmopathy a median of approximately 7 months ahead of onset, with almost 71% sensitivity and 72.22% specificity. Most expanded thyroid clonotypes (frequency above 0.001) were also found in blood, which suggests that blood repertoires may mirror thyroid immune responses.

The receptor chain draws on TRBV24-1 and TRBJ2-7, with the D call perhaps TRBD1 or TRBD2, as 5 bases match in each case. The sequencing input was peripheral blood or thyroid tissue (not recorded which). This TCR came from a woman aged 18 to 35 with Graves' hyperthyroidism. The DNA reads TGTGCCAGCAATTTTAGGGACGTAGCCTCCTACGAGCAGTACTTC. Translated, it gives CASNFRDVASYEQYF.